This TCR beta chain was captured by sequencing in a study of glioma-infiltrating T cells. The iRepertoire nested amplicon-rescue multiplex PCR amplified TCR alpha and beta CDR3s from RNA. Tissue mRNA or PBMC total RNA, 100-400 ng, went into one-step reverse transcription and amplification. TCRdb fed the multiplex PCR reads into MiXCR, producing one record per CDR3 protein. The sample yields approximately 100,000 distinct CDR3 sequences, 25% to 30% seen once. Study results and limitations: Tissue-blood divergence was below expectation in non-neoplastic patients, above in gliomas. Very few CDR3 sequences were shared between tissue and blood.

This clonotype appeared many times. Its antigen is as yet unknown. V lost 0 bases, J lost 2 bases, and 4 bases lay in between. This CDR3 is built from 13 residues. Germline V CDR1 and CDR2: KGHSH, LQKENI. This clonotype was sampled from a human donor with low-grade glioma or glioblastoma, undergoing nonglioma brain surgery, or in good health (not recorded which). The specimen sequenced was glioma tissue, nonneoplastic brain tissue, or PBMCs (not recorded which). The rearrangement uses TRBV18 and TRBJ2-5, with D uncertain. DNA of the CDR3: TGTGCCAGCTCACCACCTGGGCAAGAGACCCAGTACTTC. Translation: CASSPPGQETQYF.